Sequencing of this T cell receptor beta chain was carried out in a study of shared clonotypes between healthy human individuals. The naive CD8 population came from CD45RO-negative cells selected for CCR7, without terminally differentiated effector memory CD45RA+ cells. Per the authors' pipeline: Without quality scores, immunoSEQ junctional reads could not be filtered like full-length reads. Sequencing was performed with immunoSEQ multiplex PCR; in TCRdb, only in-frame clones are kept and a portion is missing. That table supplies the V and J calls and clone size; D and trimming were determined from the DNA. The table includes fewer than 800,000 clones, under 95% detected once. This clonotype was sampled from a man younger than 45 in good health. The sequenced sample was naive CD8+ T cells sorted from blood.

This CDR3 is CASSRVQGYEQYF. Here the CDR3 DNA reads TGTGCCAGCAGCCGCGTACAGGGTTACGAGCAGTACTTC. The genes are TRBV14 and TRBJ2-7; D perhaps matches TRBD1 (6 bases). There are 13 residues in the CDR3. V was trimmed by 4 bases and J by 4 bases, leaving 11 bases between them. Germline V lookup: CDR1 SGHDN, CDR2 FVKESK.